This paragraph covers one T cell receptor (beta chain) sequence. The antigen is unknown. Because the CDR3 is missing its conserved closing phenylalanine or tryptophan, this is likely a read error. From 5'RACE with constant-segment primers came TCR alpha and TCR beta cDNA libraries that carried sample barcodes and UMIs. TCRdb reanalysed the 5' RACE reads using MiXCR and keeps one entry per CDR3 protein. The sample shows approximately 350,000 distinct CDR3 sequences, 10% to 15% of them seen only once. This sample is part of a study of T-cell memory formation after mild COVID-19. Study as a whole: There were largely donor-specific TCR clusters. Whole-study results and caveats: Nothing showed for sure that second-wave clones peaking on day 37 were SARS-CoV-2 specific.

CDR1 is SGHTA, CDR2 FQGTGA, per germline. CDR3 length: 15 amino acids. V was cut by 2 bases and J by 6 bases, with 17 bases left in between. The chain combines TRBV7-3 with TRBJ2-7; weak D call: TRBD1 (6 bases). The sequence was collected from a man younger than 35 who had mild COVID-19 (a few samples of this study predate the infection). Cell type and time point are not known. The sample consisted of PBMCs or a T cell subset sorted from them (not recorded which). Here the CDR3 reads CASSLVGGGPGEQYL. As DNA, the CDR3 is TGTGCCAGCAGCTTAGTAGGGGGTGGACCCGGCGAGCAGTACTTA.